A selection of T cell receptor beta chains follows, all from one sample in a study of PD-1 blockade in mismatch repair-deficient tumors. Sequencing used immunoSEQ multiplex PCR; TCRdb keeps in-frame clones, though not all of them. Seen here are some 130,000 clones, roughly 86% observed once, and the top ten hold 12%. The sequencing used peripheral blood, collected approximately 69 weeks after starting pembrolizumab. Source of these receptors: an adult with mismatch repair-deficient cancer. Both conserved end residues are part of each CDR3. Each record gives: J gene, V gene, D gene, clone size, CDR3 protein, CDR3 DNA. D genes are given only for firm matches. For some rows the clone size is stated as once, few or many, or as a class when expanded; others skip it.

TRBJ2-7 | TRBV30 | NA | NA | CAWSVPGEQYF | TGTGCCTGGAGTGTACCCGGGGAGCAGTACTTC
TRBJ2-7 | TRBV7-9 | NA | NA | CASSLRGFEQYF | TGTGCCAGCAGCTTACGGGGGTTCGAGCAGTACTTC
TRBJ1-5 | TRBV19 | TRBD1 | NA | CASSTTGQDRNQPQHF | TGTGCCAGTAGTACCACCGGACAGGATCGCAATCAGCCCCAGCATTTT
TRBJ2-7 | TRBV4-1 | TRBD1 | NA | CASANNRGYEQYF | TGCGCCAGCGCAAATAACAGGGGCTACGAGCAGTACTTC
TRBJ2-7 | TRBV29-1 | TRBD2 | NA | CSVDSSGTLGSHEQYF | TGCAGCGTTGATTCTAGCGGGACATTGGGTTCCCACGAGCAGTACTTC
TRBJ2-7 | TRBV2 | TRBD2 | NA | CASRGLAGKAPYEQYF | TGTGCCAGCAGGGGACTAGCGGGAAAAGCCCCCTACGAGCAGTACTTC
TRBJ2-7 | TRBV7-9 | TRBD2 | NA | CASTTTSGKTEQYF | TGTGCCAGCACCACGACTAGCGGGAAGACCGAGCAGTACTTC
TRBJ2-7 | TRBV5-1 | NA | NA | CASRRDGLYEQYF | TGCGCCAGCAGACGGGACGGACTTTACGAGCAGTACTTC
TRBJ2-2 | TRBV9 | TRBD2 | NA | CASSSPGTSGRTNTGELFF | TGTGCCAGCAGCTCTCCCGGGACTAGCGGGAGGACGAACACCGGGGAGCTGTTTTTT
TRBJ2-7 | TRBV6-1 | NA | NA | CASSEVGYEQYF | TGTGCCAGCAGTGAAGTAGGATACGAGCAGTACTTC
TRBJ1-2 | TRBV7-2 | NA | NA | CASSPHRSYGYTF | TGTGCCAGCAGCCCGCATCGCTCTTATGGCTACACCTTC
TRBJ1-2 | TRBV29-1 | TRBD1 | NA | CSVEDRTGDHGYTF | TGCAGCGTTGAAGACCGGACAGGGGATCATGGCTACACCTTC
TRBJ2-7 | TRBV5-1 | NA | NA | CASSWKGNYEQYF | TGCGCCAGCAGTTGGAAGGGGAACTACGAGCAGTACTTC
TRBJ2-1 | TRBV4-1 | NA | NA | CASSQALTQGDEQFF | TGCGCCAGCAGCCAAGCACTAACACAGGGCGATGAGCAGTTCTTC
TRBJ2-7 | TRBV29-1 | TRBD2 | NA | CSVEDGGGYEQYF | TGCAGCGTTGAAGACGGCGGGGGCTACGAGCAGTACTTC
TRBJ2-7 | TRBV28 | TRBD2 | NA | CASSSSTGTSGRAFYEQYF | TGTGCCAGCAGTTCCTCGACCGGGACTAGCGGGAGGGCCTTTTACGAGCAGTACTTC
TRBJ2-1 | TRBV6-5 | TRBD2 | NA | CASSTPSGPYNEQFF | TGTGCCAGCAGTACACCTAGCGGGCCCTACAATGAGCAGTTCTTC
TRBJ1-5 | TRBV29-1 | NA | NA | CSVARGANQPQHF | TGCAGCGTTGCAAGGGGGGCGAATCAGCCCCAGCATTTT
TRBJ1-2 | TRBV6-6 | NA | NA | CASRAEVGGHGYGYTF | TGTGCCAGCAGGGCCGAGGTAGGGGGGCACGGCTATGGCTACACCTTC
TRBJ2-1 | TRBV10-3 | TRBD2 | NA | CAISTGTNNNEQFF | TGTGCCATCAGTACCGGGACTAATAACAATGAGCAGTTCTTC
TRBJ2-5 | TRBV18 | NA | NA | CASSPRGPGETQYF | TGTGCCAGCTCACCCCGGGGACCTGGGGAGACCCAGTACTTC
TRBJ2-3 | TRBV2 | NA | few | CASSGQVSDTQYF | TGTGCCAGCAGTGGACAGGTCTCAGATACGCAGTATTTT
TRBJ1-2 | TRBV5-1 | NA | few | CASSLGGFGYTF | TGCGCCAGCAGCTTAGGGGGATTCGGCTACACCTTC
TRBJ2-3 | TRBV5-1 | TRBD1 | NA | CASSRGTGGATDTQYF | TGCGCCAGCAGCAGAGGAACAGGGGGCGCGACAGATACGCAGTATTTT
TRBJ2-1 | TRBV5-1 | NA | once | CASTATAKSSYNEQFF | TGCGCCAGCACCGCTACCGCTAAGAGCTCCTACAATGAGCAGTTCTTC
TRBJ2-2 | TRBV29-1 | NA | NA | CSVEKRANTGELFF | TGCAGCGTTGAAAAGCGCGCGAACACCGGGGAGCTGTTTTTT
TRBJ1-4 | TRBV6-5 | TRBD1 | NA | CASSYGAGGSEKLFF | TGTGCCAGCAGTTACGGGGCAGGGGGTAGTGAAAAACTGTTTTTT
TRBJ2-4 | TRBV15 | NA | NA | CATSARTGGDIQYF | TGTGCCACCAGCGCCCGGACAGGAGGGGACATTCAGTACTTC
TRBJ1-1 | TRBV5-1 | TRBD1 | few | CASSSGQLNTEAFF | TGCGCCAGCAGCTCGGGACAGTTGAACACTGAAGCTTTCTTT
TRBJ1-2 | TRBV4-1 | TRBD1 | NA | CASSHFPGQGYGYTF | TGCGCCAGCAGCCACTTCCCGGGACAGGGGTATGGCTACACCTTC
TRBJ2-1 | TRBV4-2 | NA | few | CASSTGPVNEQFF | TGTGCCAGCAGTACGGGACCAGTGAATGAGCAGTTCTTC
TRBJ2-4 | TRBV9 | TRBD1 | NA | CASSVADRGSKNIQYF | TGTGCCAGCAGCGTAGCTGACAGGGGGTCCAAAAACATTCAGTACTTC
TRBJ1-4 | TRBV30 | NA | NA | CAWSLGTDLTNEKLFF | TGTGCCTGGAGCCTGGGGACGGACCTGACTAATGAAAAACTGTTTTTT
TRBJ2-7 | TRBV19 | TRBD1 | NA | CASSMGTGPSYEQYF | TGTGCCAGTAGTATGGGGACAGGACCCTCCTACGAGCAGTACTTC
TRBJ2-7 | TRBV4-3 | TRBD1 | NA | CASSQTGGPYEQYF | TGCGCCAGCAGCCAAACAGGGGGCCCCTACGAGCAGTACTTC
TRBJ2-2 | TRBV5-6 | NA | NA | CASSLAGEVGSPGELFF | TGTGCCAGCAGTCTCGCCGGGGAGGTCGGCTCCCCCGGGGAGCTGTTTTTT
TRBJ2-1 | TRBV10-2 | TRBD2 | NA | CASRVLAGSYNEQFF | TGCGCCAGCCGGGTTCTAGCGGGGTCCTACAATGAGCAGTTCTTC
TRBJ2-7 | TRBV6-4 | NA | NA | CASTYLYTGEDGREQYF | TGTGCCAGCACTTACCTCTATACGGGAGAGGACGGTCGGGAGCAGTACTTC
TRBJ1-5 | TRBV9 | NA | once | CASSVDGSRPQHF | TGTGCCAGCAGCGTAGATGGGAGTCGTCCCCAGCATTTT
TRBJ2-7 | TRBV19 | TRBD2 | NA | CASSVSGRAPEQYF | TGTGCCAGTAGTGTTAGCGGGAGGGCCCCCGAGCAGTACTTC